This TCR beta chain was documented in a study of tumor-infiltrating lymphocytes in primary liver carcinoma. This clonotype was seen many times. Both RNA and DNA were isolated together from approximately 22-30 mg of bulk tissue that had not been sorted. The investigators made TCR beta cDNA from roughly 0.45 ug total RNA, using a constant-region primer. Employing slightly modified ARM-PCR, three nested multiplex PCR rounds were run, and these gave rise to the TCR beta libraries. A C-beta reverse primer and TRBV1-TRBV30 forward primers served in each of the first two PCR rounds, at around 10 cycles apiece. From the multiplex PCR reads, TCRdb called clonotypes with MiXCR, one entry per CDR3 protein. The table includes 90,000 to 150,000 distinct CDR3 sequences, 55% to 70% detected once. This CDR3 contains 16 residues. Per the germline V gene, CDR1 is SGHRS and CDR2 is YFSETQ. V was shortened by 0 bases and J by 4 bases, with 11 bases between the two germline ends.

Material: tumor-adjacent normal liver tissue. This clonotype was obtained from a woman aged 60-70 years with primary liver carcinoma and hepatitis B virus infection. The chain couples TRBV5-1 to TRBJ2-6; no clear D gene. This CDR3 is CASSLDNLSGANVLTF. In DNA form, the CDR3 reads TGCGCCAGCAGCTTGGACAACCTATCAGGGGCCAACGTCCTGACTTTC.